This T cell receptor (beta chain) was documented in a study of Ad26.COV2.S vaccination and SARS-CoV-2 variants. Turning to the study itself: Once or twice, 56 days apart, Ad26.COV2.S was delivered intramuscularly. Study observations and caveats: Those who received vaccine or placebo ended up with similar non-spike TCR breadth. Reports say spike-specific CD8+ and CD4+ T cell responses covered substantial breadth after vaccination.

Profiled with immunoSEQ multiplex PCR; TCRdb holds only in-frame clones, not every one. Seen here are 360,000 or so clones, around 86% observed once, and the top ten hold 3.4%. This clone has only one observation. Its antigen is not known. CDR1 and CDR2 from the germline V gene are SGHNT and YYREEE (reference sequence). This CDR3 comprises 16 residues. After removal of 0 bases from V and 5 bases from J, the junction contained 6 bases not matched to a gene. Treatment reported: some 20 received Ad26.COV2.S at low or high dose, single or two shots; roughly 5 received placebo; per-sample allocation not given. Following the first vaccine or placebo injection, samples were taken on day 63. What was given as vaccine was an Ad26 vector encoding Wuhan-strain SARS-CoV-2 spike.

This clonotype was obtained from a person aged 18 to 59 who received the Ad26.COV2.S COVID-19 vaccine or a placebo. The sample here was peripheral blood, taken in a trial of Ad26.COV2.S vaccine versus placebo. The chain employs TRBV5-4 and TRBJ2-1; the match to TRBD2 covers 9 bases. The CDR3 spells CASSLEARGGNNEQFF. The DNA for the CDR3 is TGTGCCAGCAGCTTGGAGGCGCGGGGGGGCAACAATGAGCAGTTCTTC.